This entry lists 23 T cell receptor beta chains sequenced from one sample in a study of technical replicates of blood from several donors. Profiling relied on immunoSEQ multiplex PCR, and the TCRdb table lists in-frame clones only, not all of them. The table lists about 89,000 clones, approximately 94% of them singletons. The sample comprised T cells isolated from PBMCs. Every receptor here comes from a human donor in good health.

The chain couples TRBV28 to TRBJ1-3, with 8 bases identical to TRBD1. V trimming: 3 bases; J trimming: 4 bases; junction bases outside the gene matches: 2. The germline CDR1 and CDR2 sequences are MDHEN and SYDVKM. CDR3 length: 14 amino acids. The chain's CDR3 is CASSFWDRGNTIYF. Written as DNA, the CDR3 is TGTGCCAGCAGTTTTTGGGACAGGGGAAACACCATATATTTT.

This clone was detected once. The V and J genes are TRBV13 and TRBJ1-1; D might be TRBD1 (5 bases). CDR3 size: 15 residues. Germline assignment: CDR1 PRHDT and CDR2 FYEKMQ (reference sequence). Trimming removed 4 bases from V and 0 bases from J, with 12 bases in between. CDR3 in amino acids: CASSYTGVMNTEAFF. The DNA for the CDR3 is TGTGCCAGCAGCTATACGGGGGTCATGAACACTGAAGCTTTCTTT. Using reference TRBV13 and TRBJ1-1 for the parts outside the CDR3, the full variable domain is AAGVIQSPRHLIKEKRETATLKCYPIPRHDTVYWYQQGPGQDPQFLISFYEKMQSDKGSIPDRFSAQQFSDYHSELNMSSLELGDSALYFCASSYTGVMNTEAFFGQGTRLTVV.

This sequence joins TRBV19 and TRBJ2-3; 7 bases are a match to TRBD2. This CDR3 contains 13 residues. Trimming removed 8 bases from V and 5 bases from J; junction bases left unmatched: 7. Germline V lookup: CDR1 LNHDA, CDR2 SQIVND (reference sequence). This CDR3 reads CASGPSGLDTQYF. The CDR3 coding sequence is TGTGCCAGTGGGCCTAGCGGACTAGATACGCAGTATTTT. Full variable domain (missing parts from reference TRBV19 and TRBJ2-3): DGGITQSPKYLFRKEGQNVTLSCEQNLNHDAMYWYRQDPGQGLRLIYYSQIVNDFQKGDIAEGYSVSREKKESFPLTVTSAQKNPTAFYLCASGPSGLDTQYFGPGTRLTVL.

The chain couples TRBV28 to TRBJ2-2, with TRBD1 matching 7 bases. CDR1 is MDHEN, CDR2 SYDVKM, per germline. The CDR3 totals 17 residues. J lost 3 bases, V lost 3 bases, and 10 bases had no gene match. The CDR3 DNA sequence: TGTGCCAGCAGTTTCCTAAGACAGGGTGCTTACACCGGGGAGCTGTTTTTT. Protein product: CASSFLRQGAYTGELFF.

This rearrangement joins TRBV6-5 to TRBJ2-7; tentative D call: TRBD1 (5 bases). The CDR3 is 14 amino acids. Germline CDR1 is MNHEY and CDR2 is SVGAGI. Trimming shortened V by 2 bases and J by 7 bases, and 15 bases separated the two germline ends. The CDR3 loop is CASSYLTSGREQYF. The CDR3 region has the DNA TGTGCCAGCAGTTACCTGACTTCAGGGCGGGAGCAGTACTTC.

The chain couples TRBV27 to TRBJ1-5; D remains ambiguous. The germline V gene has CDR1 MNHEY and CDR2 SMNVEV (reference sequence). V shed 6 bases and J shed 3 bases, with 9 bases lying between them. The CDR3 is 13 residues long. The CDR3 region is CASSPYDNQPQHF. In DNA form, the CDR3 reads TGTGCCAGCAGCCCCTATGACAATCAGCCCCAGCATTTT.

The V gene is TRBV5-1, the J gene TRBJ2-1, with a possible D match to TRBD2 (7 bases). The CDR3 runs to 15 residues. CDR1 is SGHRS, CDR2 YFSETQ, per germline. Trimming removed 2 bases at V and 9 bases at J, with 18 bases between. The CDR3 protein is CASSFRDWGGTEQFF. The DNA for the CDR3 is TGCGCCAGCAGCTTCCGGGACTGGGGGGGCACTGAGCAGTTCTTC.

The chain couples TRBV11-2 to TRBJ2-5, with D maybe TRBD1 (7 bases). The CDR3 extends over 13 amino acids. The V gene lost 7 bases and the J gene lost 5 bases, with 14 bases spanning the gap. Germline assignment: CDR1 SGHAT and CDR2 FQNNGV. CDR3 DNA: TGTGCCAGCAACTCAGGGGGGATGGAGACCCAGTACTTC. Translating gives CASNSGGMETQYF.

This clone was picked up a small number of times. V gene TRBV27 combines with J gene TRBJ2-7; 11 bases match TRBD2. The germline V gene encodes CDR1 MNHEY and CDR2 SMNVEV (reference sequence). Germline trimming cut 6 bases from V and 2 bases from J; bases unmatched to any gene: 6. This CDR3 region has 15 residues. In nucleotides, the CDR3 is TGTGCCAGCAGGGACACTAGCGGGAGAACCTACGAGCAGTACTTC. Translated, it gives CASRDTSGRTYEQYF.

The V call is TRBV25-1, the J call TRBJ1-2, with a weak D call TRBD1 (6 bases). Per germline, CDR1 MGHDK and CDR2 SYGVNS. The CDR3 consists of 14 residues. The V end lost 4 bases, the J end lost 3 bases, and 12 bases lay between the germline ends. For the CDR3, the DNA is TGTGCCAGCAGTGGGGGACATTACTACTATGGCTACACCTTC. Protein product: CASSGGHYYYGYTF.

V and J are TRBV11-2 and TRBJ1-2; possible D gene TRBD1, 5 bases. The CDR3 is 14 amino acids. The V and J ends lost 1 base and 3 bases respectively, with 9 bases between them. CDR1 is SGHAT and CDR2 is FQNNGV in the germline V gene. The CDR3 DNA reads TGTGCCAGCAGCTTAGCAGGGAGGGACTATGGCTACACCTTC. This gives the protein CASSLAGRDYGYTF.

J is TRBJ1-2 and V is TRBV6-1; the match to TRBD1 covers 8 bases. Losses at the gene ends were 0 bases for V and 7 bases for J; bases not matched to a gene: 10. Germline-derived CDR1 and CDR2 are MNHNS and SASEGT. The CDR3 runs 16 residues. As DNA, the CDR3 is TGTGCCAGCAGTGAAGCGGGAAGACAGGGGTCGATTGGCTACACCTTC. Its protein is CASSEAGRQGSIGYTF.

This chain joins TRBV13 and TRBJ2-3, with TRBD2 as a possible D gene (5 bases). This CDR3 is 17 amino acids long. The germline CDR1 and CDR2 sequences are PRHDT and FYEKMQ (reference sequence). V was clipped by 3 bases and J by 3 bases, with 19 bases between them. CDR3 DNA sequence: TGTGCCAGCAGCTTTATCCGGACTGACCGGGTTACAGATACGCAGTATTTT. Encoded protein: CASSFIRTDRVTDTQYF.

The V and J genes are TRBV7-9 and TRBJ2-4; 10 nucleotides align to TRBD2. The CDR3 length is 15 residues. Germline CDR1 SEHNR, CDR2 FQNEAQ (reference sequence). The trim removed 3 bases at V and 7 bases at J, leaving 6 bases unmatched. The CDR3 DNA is TGTGCCAGCAGCTTGTATCTAGCGGGAGTGAACATTCAGTACTTC. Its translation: CASSLYLAGVNIQYF.

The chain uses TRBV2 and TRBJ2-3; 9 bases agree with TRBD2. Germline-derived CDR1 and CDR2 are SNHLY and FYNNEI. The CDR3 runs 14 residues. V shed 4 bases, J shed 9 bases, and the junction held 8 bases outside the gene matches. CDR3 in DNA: TGTGCCAGCAGTGGGCTAGCGGGGACCCTGACGCAGTATTTT. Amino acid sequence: CASSGLAGTLTQYF.

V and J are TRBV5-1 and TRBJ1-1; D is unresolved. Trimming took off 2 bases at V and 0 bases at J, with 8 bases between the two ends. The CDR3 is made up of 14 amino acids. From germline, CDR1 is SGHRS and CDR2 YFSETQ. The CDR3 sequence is CASSLREMNTEAFF. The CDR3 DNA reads TGCGCCAGCAGCTTACGGGAGATGAACACTGAAGCTTTCTTT.

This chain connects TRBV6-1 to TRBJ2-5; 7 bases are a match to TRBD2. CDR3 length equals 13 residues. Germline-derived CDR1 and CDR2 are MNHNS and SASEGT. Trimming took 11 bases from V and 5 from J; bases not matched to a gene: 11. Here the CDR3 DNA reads TGTGCCTGTGGACTAGTAGTTTCCGAGACCCAGTACTTC. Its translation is CACGLVVSETQYF.

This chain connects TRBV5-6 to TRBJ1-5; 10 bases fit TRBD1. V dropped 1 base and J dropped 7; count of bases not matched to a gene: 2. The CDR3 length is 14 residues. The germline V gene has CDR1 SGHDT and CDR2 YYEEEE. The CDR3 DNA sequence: TGTGCCAGCAGCTTGTGGACAGGGGGACAGCCCCAGCATTTT. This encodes CASSLWTGGQPQHF.

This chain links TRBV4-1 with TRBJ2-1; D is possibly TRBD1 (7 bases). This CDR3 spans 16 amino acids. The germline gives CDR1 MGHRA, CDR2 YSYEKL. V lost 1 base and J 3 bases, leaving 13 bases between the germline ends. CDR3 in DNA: TGCGCCAGCAGCCAAGTTGGGCGGGACAGCTACAATGAGCAGTTCTTC. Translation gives CASSQVGRDSYNEQFF.

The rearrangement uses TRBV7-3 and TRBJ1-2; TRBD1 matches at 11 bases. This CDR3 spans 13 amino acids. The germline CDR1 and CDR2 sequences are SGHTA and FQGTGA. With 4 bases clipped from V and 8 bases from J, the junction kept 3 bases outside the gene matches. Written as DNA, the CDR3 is TGTGCCAGCAGCTCGGACAGGGGGCGAGGCTACACCTTC. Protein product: CASSSDRGRGYTF.

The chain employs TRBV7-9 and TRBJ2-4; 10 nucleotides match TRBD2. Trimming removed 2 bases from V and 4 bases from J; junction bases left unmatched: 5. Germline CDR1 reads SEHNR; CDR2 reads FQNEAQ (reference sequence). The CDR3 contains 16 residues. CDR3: CASSLLTSGPKNIQYF. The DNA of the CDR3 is TGTGCCAGCAGCTTATTGACTAGCGGGCCGAAAAACATTCAGTACTTC.

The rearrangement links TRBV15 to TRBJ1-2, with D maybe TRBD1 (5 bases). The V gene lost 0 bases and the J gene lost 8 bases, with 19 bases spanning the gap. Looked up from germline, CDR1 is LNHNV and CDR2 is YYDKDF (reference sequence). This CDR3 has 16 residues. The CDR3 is CATSRDSGGEGWGYTF. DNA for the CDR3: TGTGCCACCAGCAGAGATTCGGGAGGGGAAGGTTGGGGCTACACCTTC.

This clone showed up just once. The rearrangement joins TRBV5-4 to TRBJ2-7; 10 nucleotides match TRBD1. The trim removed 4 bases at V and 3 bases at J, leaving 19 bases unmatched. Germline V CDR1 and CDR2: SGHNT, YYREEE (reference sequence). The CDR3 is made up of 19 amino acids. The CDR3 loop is CASSNPGQGFGLTVYEQYF. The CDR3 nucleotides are TGTGCCAGCAGCAACCCGGGACAGGGGTTCGGCTTAACCGTCTACGAGCAGTACTTC.